These T cell receptor beta chains were read from a single sample in a study of identical twins. TCRdb called the 5' RACE reads again in MiXCR, with one record for every CDR3 protein. The table has 350,000 or so distinct CDR3 sequences, 9% to 15% seen once. These same data were also listed under a study on yellow fever vaccine responses in identical twins.

The sequenced sample was CD8+ T cells sorted from blood. All receptors derive from a woman younger than 30 in good health. Each CDR3 is given with its conserved first and last residue. D genes are given only for firm matches. Size tells how often a clone was seen (once, few, many) or the class of an expanded clone, and some rows leave it out.

cdr3_aa: CASSSMGPEAFF; cdr3_nt: TGTGCCAGCAGCTCCATGGGACCTGAAGCTTTCTTT; j_call: TRBJ1-1; d_call: -; cdr3_length: 12; v_call: TRBV5-4; clone_size: -
cdr3_aa: CASRTITRPAGGLRDEQFF; cdr3_nt: TGCGCCAGCAGAACAATTACCCGCCCCGCGGGAGGGTTACGGGATGAGCAGTTCTTC; j_call: TRBJ2-1; d_call: TRBD2; cdr3_length: 19; v_call: TRBV10-2; clone_size: many
cdr3_aa: CATRLTQGTEAFF; cdr3_nt: TGTGCCACCAGACTAACCCAGGGCACTGAAGCTTTCTTT; j_call: TRBJ1-1; d_call: -; cdr3_length: 13; v_call: TRBV24-1; clone_size: -
cdr3_aa: CASSPWGVEQFF; cdr3_nt: TGTGCCAGCAGCCCTTGGGGGGTTGAGCAGTTCTTC; j_call: TRBJ2-1; d_call: -; cdr3_length: 12; v_call: TRBV6-2/TRBV6-3; clone_size: many
cdr3_aa: CASSLFQGGEAFF; cdr3_nt: TGTGCCAGCAGCTTATTCCAGGGTGGTGAAGCTTTCTTT; j_call: TRBJ1-1; d_call: -; cdr3_length: 13; v_call: TRBV7-9; clone_size: many
cdr3_aa: CASSLWRSGDEQFF; cdr3_nt: TGTGCCAGCAGTCTCTGGCGGAGTGGAGATGAGCAGTTCTTC; j_call: TRBJ2-1; d_call: -; cdr3_length: 14; v_call: TRBV6-1; clone_size: few
cdr3_aa: CSATKINTGELFF; cdr3_nt: TGCAGTGCAACGAAAATTAACACCGGGGAGCTGTTTTTT; j_call: TRBJ2-2; d_call: -; cdr3_length: 13; v_call: TRBV20-1; clone_size: many
cdr3_aa: CASSVAGVGNTIYF; cdr3_nt: TGTGCCAGCAGCGTAGCAGGGGTGGGAAACACCATATATTTT; j_call: TRBJ1-3; d_call: -; cdr3_length: 14; v_call: TRBV9; clone_size: few
cdr3_aa: CASSLSGVPYNEQFF; cdr3_nt: TGTGCCAGCAGTTTATCTGGGGTACCCTACAATGAGCAGTTCTTC; j_call: TRBJ2-1; d_call: -; cdr3_length: 15; v_call: TRBV27; clone_size: many
cdr3_aa: CASSFWQGALGANVLTF; cdr3_nt: TGTGCCAGCAGTTTTTGGCAGGGGGCGTTAGGGGCCAACGTCCTGACTTTC; j_call: TRBJ2-6; d_call: TRBD1; cdr3_length: 17; v_call: TRBV27; clone_size: few
cdr3_aa: CASSPQDLLGQPQHF; cdr3_nt: TGTGCCAGCAGCCCTCAGGACCTCCTGGGGCAGCCCCAGCATTTT; j_call: TRBJ1-5; d_call: -; cdr3_length: 15; v_call: TRBV9; clone_size: many
cdr3_aa: CASSLRGAAYNEQFF; cdr3_nt: TGTGCCAGCAGCTTACGGGGGGCGGCCTACAATGAGCAGTTCTTC; j_call: TRBJ2-1; d_call: -; cdr3_length: 15; v_call: TRBV7-2; clone_size: many
cdr3_aa: CASSWGFAGGSYNEQFF; cdr3_nt: TGTGCCAGCAGCTGGGGCTTCGCGGGAGGGTCCTACAATGAGCAGTTCTTC; j_call: TRBJ2-1; d_call: TRBD2; cdr3_length: 17; v_call: TRBV7-6; clone_size: -
cdr3_aa: CSVELAGYNEQFF; cdr3_nt: TGCAGCGTTGAACTAGCGGGTTACAATGAGCAGTTCTTC; j_call: TRBJ2-1; d_call: TRBD2; cdr3_length: 13; v_call: TRBV29-1; clone_size: many
cdr3_aa: CASSPTAGPEAFF; cdr3_nt: TGTGCCAGCAGCCCCACGGCCGGACCTGAAGCTTTCTTT; j_call: TRBJ1-1; d_call: -; cdr3_length: 13; v_call: TRBV7-9; clone_size: few
cdr3_aa: CASSQDAQANTGELFF; cdr3_nt: TGTGCCAGCAGCCAAGACGCCCAAGCGAACACCGGGGAGCTGTTTTTT; j_call: TRBJ2-2; d_call: -; cdr3_length: 16; v_call: TRBV14; clone_size: many
cdr3_aa: CATQVGGYNEQFF; cdr3_nt: TGTGCCACCCAAGTCGGGGGGTACAATGAGCAGTTCTTC; j_call: TRBJ2-1; d_call: TRBD2; cdr3_length: 13; v_call: TRBV15; clone_size: many
cdr3_aa: CSVGLAGGLYNEQFF; cdr3_nt: TGCAGCGTGGGACTAGCGGGCGGACTTTACAATGAGCAGTTCTTC; j_call: TRBJ2-1; d_call: TRBD2; cdr3_length: 15; v_call: TRBV29-1; clone_size: -
cdr3_aa: CASSSRGRKVGEQFF; cdr3_nt: TGTGCCAGCAGTTCTCGCGGGAGGAAAGTAGGAGAGCAGTTCTTC; j_call: TRBJ2-1; d_call: TRBD2; cdr3_length: 15; v_call: TRBV12-3/TRBV12-4; clone_size: few
cdr3_aa: CASSSGAGDTQYF; cdr3_nt: TGTGCCAGCAGTTCCGGCGCCGGCGATACGCAGTATTTT; j_call: TRBJ2-3; d_call: -; cdr3_length: 13; v_call: TRBV7-9; clone_size: few
cdr3_aa: CSVEEKPRGITYEQYF; cdr3_nt: TGCAGCGTTGAAGAAAAACCCAGGGGTATCACCTACGAGCAGTACTTC; j_call: TRBJ2-7; d_call: -; cdr3_length: 16; v_call: TRBV29-1; clone_size: -
cdr3_aa: CASKEGVSYNEQFF; cdr3_nt: TGTGCCAGCAAGGAGGGAGTATCCTACAATGAGCAGTTCTTC; j_call: TRBJ2-1; d_call: -; cdr3_length: 14; v_call: TRBV27; clone_size: many
cdr3_aa: CASSLTTGLVYEQYF; cdr3_nt: TGTGCCAGCAGTTTAACTACAGGGCTAGTCTACGAGCAGTACTTC; j_call: TRBJ2-7; d_call: -; cdr3_length: 15; v_call: TRBV27; clone_size: many
cdr3_aa: CASSQGDSRTDTQYF; cdr3_nt: TGTGCCAGCAGCCAAGGGGACAGCCGCACAGATACGCAGTATTTT; j_call: TRBJ2-3; d_call: TRBD1; cdr3_length: 15; v_call: TRBV4-2; clone_size: -
cdr3_aa: CASSLGANPNTGELFF; cdr3_nt: TGTGCCAGCAGCTTAGGTGCCAACCCCAACACCGGGGAGCTGTTTTTT; j_call: TRBJ2-2; d_call: -; cdr3_length: 16; v_call: TRBV7-6; clone_size: once
cdr3_aa: CASSLDFIEETQYF; cdr3_nt: TGTGCCAGCAGCTTAGATTTTATCGAGGAGACCCAGTACTTC; j_call: TRBJ2-5; d_call: -; cdr3_length: 14; v_call: TRBV7-8; clone_size: -
cdr3_aa: CASSPVNVGTQYF; cdr3_nt: TGTGCCAGCAGCCCCGTTAACGTCGGTACGCAGTATTTT; j_call: TRBJ2-3; d_call: -; cdr3_length: 13; v_call: TRBV13; clone_size: -
cdr3_aa: CASSRGTVPSAYEQYF; cdr3_nt: TGTGCCAGCAGCCGAGGGACAGTTCCTTCGGCGTACGAGCAGTACTTC; j_call: TRBJ2-7; d_call: TRBD1; cdr3_length: 16; v_call: TRBV6-1; clone_size: few
cdr3_aa: CASSQDAGNEAFF; cdr3_nt: TGCGCCAGCAGCCAAGATGCGGGCAATGAAGCTTTCTTT; j_call: TRBJ1-1; d_call: -; cdr3_length: 13; v_call: TRBV4-1; clone_size: -
cdr3_aa: CASSFPRDASSYNEQFF; cdr3_nt: TGTGCCAGCAGTTTCCCCCGGGACGCCAGCTCCTACAATGAGCAGTTCTTC; j_call: TRBJ2-1; d_call: -; cdr3_length: 17; v_call: TRBV28; clone_size: few
cdr3_aa: CASVAGLAGDGAQFF; cdr3_nt: TGTGCTAGTGTCGCGGGACTAGCGGGAGACGGTGCCCAGTTCTTC; j_call: TRBJ2-1; d_call: TRBD2; cdr3_length: 15; v_call: TRBV12-5; clone_size: few
cdr3_aa: CASSHPKDPLVSSGETQYF; cdr3_nt: TGCGCCAGCAGCCACCCGAAAGACCCTCTAGTGTCATCAGGAGAGACCCAGTACTTC; j_call: TRBJ2-5; d_call: -; cdr3_length: 19; v_call: TRBV4-1; clone_size: -
cdr3_aa: CASSQDGARVYPQETQYF; cdr3_nt: TGTGCCAGCAGCCAAGATGGGGCCAGGGTATATCCACAAGAGACCCAGTACTTC; j_call: TRBJ2-5; d_call: -; cdr3_length: 18; v_call: TRBV14; clone_size: -
cdr3_aa: CSALGILAGHTDTQYF; cdr3_nt: TGCAGTGCTTTAGGAATACTAGCGGGACACACAGATACGCAGTATTTT; j_call: TRBJ2-3; d_call: TRBD2; cdr3_length: 16; v_call: TRBV20-1; clone_size: few